This T cell receptor (beta chain) is from a study of blood T cells in healthy people across ages. A second PCR, run for roughly 7 to 11 cycles, used a sample-barcoded 5' primer plus a J-beta primer mix. TCRdb analysed the 5' RACE reads with MiXCR anew, one entry per CDR3 protein. The table lists 1.6 million or so distinct CDR3 sequences, about 31% of them singletons, with over 9% in the top ten. Between the trimmed V and J ends, which lost 5 bases and 0 bases, there was a span of 12 bases. This CDR3 is built from 14 residues. CDR1 DFQATT and CDR2 SNEGSKA come from the germline V gene (reference sequence). This clonotype was detected ten times or more.

Sequencing was carried out using blood. The receptor comes from a woman in her thirties in good health. The chain carries TRBV20-1 and TRBJ2-3; possibly TRBD2 for D (6 bases). In nucleotides, the CDR3 is TGCAGTGCTCTCCTTGCGGGGAGCACAGATACGCAGTATTTT. This sequence encodes CSALLAGSTDTQYF.